Presented here are 19 T cell receptor beta chains from one specimen sequenced in a study of blood T cell repertoires in COVID-19. Assay used: immunoSEQ multiplex PCR; TCRdb lists only in-frame clones, some missing. The table records a few hundred thousand clones, 75% to 90% of them present only once. The material sequenced was PBMCs or T cells enriched from blood (not recorded which). The source is a woman aged 25 to 39 who had been exposed to COVID-19.

The rearrangement links TRBV3-1 (or the pseudogene TRBV3-2) to TRBJ2-7, with D maybe TRBD2 (6 bases). Germline CDR1 is LGHDT and CDR2 is YNNKEL (reference sequence). This CDR3 region has 16 residues. V lost 3 bases and J 0 bases, leaving 15 bases between the germline ends. CDR3 protein: CASSQGRGYSSYEQYF. In nucleotides, the CDR3 is TGTGCCAGCAGCCAGGGGCGGGGCTACAGCTCCTACGAGCAGTACTTC.

Note on this clone: The same CDR3 is also encoded by other DNA sequences in this sample. This chain links TRBV3-1 (or the pseudogene TRBV3-2) with TRBJ1-5; D remains unclear. Trimming pared 0 bases from V and 6 bases from J, leaving 6 bases between. Per germline, CDR1 LGHDT and CDR2 YNNKEL (reference sequence). This CDR3 contains 13 residues. The CDR3 reads CASSQDRGQPQHF. CDR3 in DNA: TGTGCCAGCAGCCAAGATCGGGGTCAGCCCCAGCATTTT.

V usage is TRBV27 and J usage is TRBJ1-6; tentatively, D is TRBD1 (6 bases). Trimming cost V 4 bases and J 0 bases, with 19 bases left between them. In germline, CDR1 is MNHEY, CDR2 SMNVEV (reference sequence). The CDR3 is 19 residues long. The CDR3 region has the DNA TGTGCCAGCAGTTCCCTTAGGGCAGGGGTCTTCTCCTATAATTCACCCCTCCACTTT. Translated, it gives CASSSLRAGVFSYNSPLHF.

The gene calls are TRBV24-1 and TRBJ2-7; TRBD1 might be the D (7 bases). The CDR3 length is 16 residues. V was trimmed by 5 bases and J by 2 bases, leaving 18 bases between them. Germline CDR1 and CDR2: KGHDR and SFDVKD. The CDR3 sequence is CATSGGAQGPPYEQYF. The CDR3 nucleotides read TGTGCCACCAGTGGGGGGGCACAGGGGCCGCCCTACGAGCAGTACTTC.

The CDR3 is CASSEGAGGDYGYTF. CDR3 DNA sequence: TGTGCCAGCAGCGAAGGCGCAGGGGGCGATTATGGCTACACCTTC. The chain links TRBV7-6 to TRBJ1-2, with 8 positions matching TRBD1. CDR1 and CDR2 (germline): SGHVS, FNYEAQ. V lost 5 bases and J lost 5; bases outside the gene matches: 10. The CDR3 covers 15 residues.

This chain links TRBV2 with TRBJ1-6, with a weak D call TRBD1 (5 bases). CDR3 size: 17 residues. Germline assignment: CDR1 SNHLY and CDR2 FYNNEI. V lost 8 bases, J lost 3 bases, and 20 bases lay in between. The CDR3 DNA reads as TGTGCCAGCGCCGGGGGGGGTGTCCCGCTCTATAATTCACCCCTCCACTTT. Protein: CASAGGGVPLYNSPLHF.

This chain uses TRBV10-3 with TRBJ2-7; 13 bases align to TRBD2. The CDR3 runs 16 residues. The V and J ends lost 8 bases and 4 bases, in that order; junction bases with no gene match: 11. Germline CDR1 reads ENHRY; CDR2 reads SYGVKD. CDR3 nucleotides: TGTGCCATCTCCCCTCCGACTAGCGGGGGGTCTTACGAGCAGTACTTC. Its translation: CAISPPTSGGSYEQYF.

This chain connects TRBV5-5 to TRBJ2-2; weak D call: TRBD1 (6 bases). This CDR3 spans 16 amino acids. The V end lost 0 bases, the J end lost 4 bases, and 13 bases lay between the germline ends. Germline CDR1 is SGHKS and CDR2 is YYEKEE (reference sequence). CDR3 nucleotides: TGTGCCAGCAGCTTGGTGGCAGGGGCCGGCACCGGGGAGCTGTTTTTT. The encoded protein is CASSLVAGAGTGELFF. Together with reference TRBV5-5 and TRBJ2-2, the CDR3 gives the full variable domain: DAGVTQSPTHLIKTRGQQVTLRCSPISGHKSVSWYQQVLGQGPQFIFQYYEKEERGRGNFPDRFSARQFPNYSSELNVNALLLGDSALYLCASSLVAGAGTGELFFGEGSRLTVL.

V is TRBV4-2 and J is TRBJ2-2, with D maybe TRBD2 (6 bases). CDR3 size: 15 residues. Germline CDR1 and CDR2: LGHNA and YNFKEQ. Trimming removed 7 bases from V and 1 base from J, with 13 bases in between. The CDR3 protein is CASKRTGVNTGELFF. In nucleotides, the CDR3 is TGTGCCAGCAAACGCACGGGGGTGAACACCGGGGAGCTGTTTTTT.

V usage is TRBV30 and J usage is TRBJ1-2; a possible D gene is TRBD1 (5 bases). The germline V gene encodes CDR1 GTSNPN and CDR2 SVGIG (reference sequence). Trimming cost V 4 bases and J 7 bases, with 19 bases left between them. The CDR3 contains 14 residues. In DNA form, the CDR3 reads TGTGCCTGGACCCCCGCGTCCCGACAGATTGGCTACACCTTC. Translating gives CAWTPASRQIGYTF.

The chain links TRBV6-5 to TRBJ2-2; weak D call: TRBD1 (6 bases). Germline loops: CDR1 MNHEY, CDR2 SVGAGI. The V and J ends lost 6 bases and 2 bases respectively, with 10 bases between them. CDR3 length: 14 residues. The CDR3 DNA follows: TGTGCCAGCAGCCGGGACATAAACACCGGGGAGCTGTTTTTT. Protein sequence: CASSRDINTGELFF.

This chain uses TRBV27 with TRBJ2-7; weak D call: TRBD1 (6 bases). Germline V CDR1 and CDR2: MNHEY, SMNVEV (reference sequence). Trimming pared 2 bases from V and 3 bases from J, leaving 8 bases between. This CDR3 spans 13 amino acids. CDR3 residues: CASSLGQLYEQYF. In DNA form, the CDR3 reads TGTGCCAGCAGTTTAGGACAGCTCTACGAGCAGTACTTC.

The chain employs TRBV19 and TRBJ2-3, with D perhaps TRBD2 (6 bases). Germline lookup yields CDR1 LNHDA and CDR2 SQIVND (reference sequence). This CDR3 is built from 14 residues. With 3 bases removed from V and 4 bases from J, the gap between germline ends came to 11 bases. The CDR3 DNA sequence: TGTGCCAGTAGTATGTGGTTAGCGGCAGATACGCAGTATTTT. Encoded protein: CASSMWLAADTQYF.

CDR3 sequence: CASSYGGRDHGYTF. The CDR3 bases are TGTGCCAGCAGTTACGGGGGCAGGGACCATGGCTACACCTTC. V gene TRBV6-5 combines with J gene TRBJ1-2; the D gene is possibly TRBD1 (6 bases). In germline, CDR1 is MNHEY, CDR2 SVGAGI. This CDR3 contains 14 residues. V lost 2 bases and J 6 bases, leaving 13 bases between the germline ends.

This clone was observed many times. J is TRBJ1-1 and V is TRBV25-1, with D unclear. The CDR3 is 14 residues long. The V and J ends lost 9 bases and 1 base respectively, with 15 bases between them. CDR1 and CDR2 (germline): MGHDK, SYGVNS. The CDR3 reads CASSRMGRNTEAFF. For the CDR3, the DNA is TGTGCCAGTTCAAGGATGGGGAGGAACACTGAAGCTTTCTTT.

The J gene is TRBJ2-7, the V gene TRBV13, with 11 bases aligning to TRBD2. This CDR3 is built from 15 residues. Germline V gene lookup returns CDR1 PRHDT and CDR2 FYEKMQ (reference sequence). J lost 3 bases, V lost 0 bases, and 1 base had no gene match. The CDR3 DNA follows: TGTGCCAGCAGCTTAGGGACTAGCGGGGACTACGAGCAGTACTTC. Protein product: CASSLGTSGDYEQYF.

This chain connects TRBV5-1 to TRBJ1-3; D is uncertain. Trimming cost V 3 bases and J 0 bases, with 13 bases left between them. Germline assignment: CDR1 SGHRS and CDR2 YFSETQ. The CDR3 has 16 residues. CDR3 bases: TGCGCCAGCAGCTCGGGTTCGGCCCCCTCTGGAAACACCATATATTTT. Its translation: CASSSGSAPSGNTIYF.

V and J are TRBV5-5 and TRBJ2-1; weak D call: TRBD2 (5 bases). V dropped 1 base and J dropped 6 bases, with 8 bases sitting between them. The CDR3 loop spans 13 amino acids. Germline V gene sequence: CDR1 SGHKS, CDR2 YYEKEE (reference sequence). The CDR3, as DNA: TGTGCCAGCAGCTTGACAAGCGGCAATGAGCAGTTCTTC. Amino acids: CASSLTSGNEQFF.

This clone was recorded once. The chain couples TRBV7-6 to TRBJ2-7; 11 nucleotides align to TRBD1. The CDR3 extends over 15 amino acids. V gave up 2 bases and J gave up 4 bases; unmatched junction bases: 4. The germline V gene encodes CDR1 SGHVS and CDR2 FNYEAQ. The CDR3 sequence: CASSLLGQGEYEQYF. In DNA, the CDR3 is TGTGCCAGCAGCTTACTGGGACAGGGGGAATACGAGCAGTACTTC.